This entry features one T cell receptor beta chain sequence. The data were obtained in a study of blood T cell repertoires in COVID-19. Trimming stripped 6 bases from V and 2 bases from J, with 15 bases between. Germline V CDR1 and CDR2: KGHSH, LQKENI. The CDR3 runs to 15 residues. Authors' processing steps: Nucleated cell number was recorded as an estimate derived from reference gene primer amplification. Sequencing was performed with immunoSEQ multiplex PCR; in TCRdb, only in-frame clones are kept and a portion is missing. V, J and clone size reflect that table, while D and trimming were determined from the DNA. The sample gives about 260,000 clones, about nine tenths of which show up once; about 11% is in the top ten.

The sequenced sample consisted of peripheral blood. The chain combines TRBV18 with TRBJ2-3; D possibly corresponds to TRBD2 (5 bases). The sequence was obtained from a woman aged 25-40 years with COVID-19, enrolled during active disease. CDR3: CASSTTRRDTDTQYF. DNA of the CDR3: TGTGCCAGCTCCACGACCAGACGGGACACAGATACGCAGTATTTT.